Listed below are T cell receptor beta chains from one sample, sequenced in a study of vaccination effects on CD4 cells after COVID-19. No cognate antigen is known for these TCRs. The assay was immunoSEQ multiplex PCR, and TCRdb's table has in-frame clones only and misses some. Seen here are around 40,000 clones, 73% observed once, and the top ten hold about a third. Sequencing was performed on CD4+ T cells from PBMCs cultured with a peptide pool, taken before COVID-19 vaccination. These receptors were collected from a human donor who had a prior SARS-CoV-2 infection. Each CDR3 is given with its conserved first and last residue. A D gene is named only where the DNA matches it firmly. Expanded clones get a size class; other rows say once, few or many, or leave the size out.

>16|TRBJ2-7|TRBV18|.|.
CASSPDFGGPNDEQYF
TGTGCCAGCTCACCAGATTTCGGAGGGCCAAACGACGAGCAGTACTTC
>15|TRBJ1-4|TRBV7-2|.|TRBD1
CASSFQTGGWEKLFF
TGTGCCAGCAGCTTCCAGACAGGGGGATGGGAGAAACTGTTTTTT
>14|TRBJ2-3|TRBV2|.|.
CASSPGWRTDTQYF
TGTGCCAGCAGTCCGGGGTGGAGGACAGATACGCAGTATTTT
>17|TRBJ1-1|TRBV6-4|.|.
CASRLPSVCRAGTEAFF
TGTGCCAGCAGGCTACCATCCGTTTGCCGGGCAGGCACTGAAGCTTTCTTT
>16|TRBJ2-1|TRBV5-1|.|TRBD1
CASSLQGAPSYNEQFF
TGCGCCAGCAGCTTGCAGGGGGCCCCCTCCTACAATGAGCAGTTCTTC
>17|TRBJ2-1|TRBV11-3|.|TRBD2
CASSLGGRVHSYNEQFF
TGTGCCAGCAGCTTAGGCGGGAGGGTCCACTCCTACAATGAGCAGTTCTTC
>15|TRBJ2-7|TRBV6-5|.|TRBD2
CASVGGSSGSYEQYF
TGTGCCAGCGTCGGAGGGTCTAGCGGAAGCTACGAGCAGTACTTC
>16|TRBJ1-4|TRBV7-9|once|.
CASSYLKDTGNEKLFF
TGTGCCAGCAGCTACCTGAAGGACACTGGTAATGAAAAACTGTTTTTT
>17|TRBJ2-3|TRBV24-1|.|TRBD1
CATSDPPGTGATDTQYF
TGTGCCACCAGTGATCCTCCCGGGACAGGGGCTACAGATACGCAGTATTTT
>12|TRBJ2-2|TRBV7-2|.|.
CASSLIFGELFF
TGTGCCAGCAGCTTAATCTTCGGGGAGCTGTTTTTT
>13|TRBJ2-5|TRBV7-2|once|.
CASSHRDTQTQYF
TGTGCCAGCAGCCACCGGGACACCCAGACCCAGTACTTC
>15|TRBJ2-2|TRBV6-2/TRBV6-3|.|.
CASSYISGNAGELFF
TGTGCCAGCAGTTACATCTCAGGGAACGCCGGGGAGCTGTTTTTT
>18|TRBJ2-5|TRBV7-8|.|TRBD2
CASSLGFSSGRASETQYF
TGTGCCAGCAGCTTAGGGTTTTCTAGCGGGAGGGCCTCAGAGACCCAGTACTTC
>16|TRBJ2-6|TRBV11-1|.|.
CASSPRPGTGANVLTF
TGTGCCAGCAGCCCCAGGCCGGGGACTGGGGCCAACGTCCTGACTTTC
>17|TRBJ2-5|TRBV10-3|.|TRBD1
CAISDSPGGEAVETQYF
TGTGCCATCAGTGACTCCCCAGGGGGCGAGGCCGTAGAGACCCAGTACTTC
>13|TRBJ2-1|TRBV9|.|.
CASSVDSYNEQFF
TGTGCCAGCAGCGTTGACTCCTACAATGAGCAGTTCTTC
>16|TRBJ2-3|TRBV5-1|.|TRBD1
CASSAGPGGSTDTQYF
TGCGCCAGCAGCGCTGGCCCAGGGGGTAGTACAGATACGCAGTATTTT
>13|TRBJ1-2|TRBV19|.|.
CASSMVGTYGYTF
TGTGCCAGTAGTATGGTAGGAACATATGGCTACACCTTC
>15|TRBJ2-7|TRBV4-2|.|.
CASSQGLVVPYEQYF
TGTGCCAGCAGCCAAGGACTAGTGGTCCCCTACGAGCAGTACTTC
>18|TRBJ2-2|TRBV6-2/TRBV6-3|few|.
CASSLQPGWTENTGELFF
TGTGCCAGCAGCTTACAGCCCGGGTGGACAGAGAACACCGGGGAGCTGTTTTTT
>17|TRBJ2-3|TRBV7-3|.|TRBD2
CASSPVQSGSYPDTQYF
TGTGCCAGCAGCCCGGTACAGAGCGGGAGTTACCCAGATACGCAGTATTTT
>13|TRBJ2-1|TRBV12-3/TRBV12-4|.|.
CASTPGVYNEQFF
TGTGCCAGCACCCCTGGCGTCTACAATGAGCAGTTCTTC
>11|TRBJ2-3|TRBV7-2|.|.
CASSYTDTQYF
TGTGCCAGCAGCTATACAGATACGCAGTATTTT
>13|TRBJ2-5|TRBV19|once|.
CASSIPAGKTQYF
TGTGCCAGTAGTATTCCCGCGGGGAAGACCCAGTACTTC
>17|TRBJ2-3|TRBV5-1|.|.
CASSLALSVGNTDTQYF
TGCGCCAGCAGCTTGGCCTTAAGCGTAGGGAACACAGATACGCAGTATTTT
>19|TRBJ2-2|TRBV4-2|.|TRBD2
CASSQDNGLAGGRGGELFF
TGTGCCAGCAGCCAAGACAACGGACTAGCGGGAGGGCGAGGCGGGGAGCTGTTTTTT
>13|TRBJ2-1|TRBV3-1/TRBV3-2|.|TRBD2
CASSQREGSEQFF
TGTGCCAGCAGCCAAAGGGAGGGTAGTGAGCAGTTCTTC
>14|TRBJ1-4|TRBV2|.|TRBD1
CASSVDRGREKLFF
TGTGCCAGCAGCGTAGACAGGGGGCGGGAAAAACTGTTTTTT
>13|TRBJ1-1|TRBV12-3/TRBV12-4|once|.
CASSLWVGTEAFF
TGTGCCAGCAGTTTATGGGTTGGCACTGAAGCTTTCTTT